The 2 T cell receptor beta chains listed next were all sequenced from one sample in a study of blood T cell repertoires in COVID-19. The data were produced by immunoSEQ multiplex PCR, yet TCRdb's version contains in-frame clones alone and is incomplete. Of some 200,000 clones listed, roughly 85% are singletons. Material for sequencing was PBMCs or T cells enriched from blood (not recorded which). All receptors derive from a woman aged 45-59 years who had been exposed to COVID-19.

V and J are TRBV24-1 and TRBJ2-7, with a weak D call TRBD1 (6 bases). Deletions cut 0 bases from V and 12 bases from J, with 17 bases between. In germline, CDR1 is KGHDR, CDR2 SFDVKD. The CDR3 has 14 amino acids. CDR3 region: CATSDLRLPDSLYF. For the CDR3, the DNA is TGTGCCACCAGTGATTTGAGGTTACCGGACAGCCTGTACTTC.

The chain is built from TRBV25-1 and TRBJ2-6, with TRBD1 matching over 10 bases. Trimming removed 1 base from V and 0 bases from J; junction bases left unmatched: 3. CDR3 size: 18 residues. CDR1 is MGHDK and CDR2 is SYGVNS in the germline V gene. The CDR3 reads CASSELGTGDSGANVLTF. CDR3 DNA: TGTGCCAGCAGTGAATTGGGGACAGGGGACTCTGGGGCCAACGTCCTGACTTTC.